The following is a TCR beta chain sequence with its context. Its recognized antigen is unknown. The input lacks base qualities; no much larger clone sits a single base away. The data derive from a study of blood T cell repertoires in COVID-19 (dated by TCRdb to 2019 to 2021). Background on the whole study: Samples covering the acute and convalescent phases of COVID-19 were provided by collaborators in the United States, Italy and Spain. The prospective study material was composed of cDNA or gDNA derived from T cells, B-cell-depleted T cells, or PBMCs. The dataset comprised deeply sampled blood TCRbeta repertoires from subjects exposed to, actively infected with, or recovered from COVID-19. The repertoires were released in a freely available public database intended as a resource for research on the immune response to SARS-CoV-2. Samples were obtained from the ongoing ImmuneRACE study (first 160 participants) and from about 1,300 subjects provided by 6 global collaborators. Sample metadata almost always included a de-identified subject ID, COVID-19 status, age in years and sex. Where available, HLA class I and class II types were obtained from metadata supplied by the sample provider rather than from assay-based typing.

The collaborating institutions used their own protocols to collect whole blood in K2EDTA tubes. For TCRbeta analysis, collaborators shipped samples in one of three forms: frozen whole blood, isolated PBMCs, or DNA extracted from either of those sample types. Broader findings and caveats from the paper: The quantity of clinical and demographic metadata differed by source and by participant and was supplied without curation.

TCRbeta CDR3 regions were amplified from genomic DNA by means of the immunoSEQ Assay, a bias-controlled multiplex PCR. In the original analysis: Nucleated cell counts per sample were estimated from amplification of reference gene primers within the assay. Sequence reads were collapsed and filtered to measure the absolute abundance of every unique TCRbeta CDR3 rearrangement. For each sample, productive Simpson clonality was calculated by taking the square root of Simpson's diversity index across productive rearrangements. The source is immuneACCESS, and TCRdb retained only in-frame sequences with V and J called. Part of the clones is not carried over; for the studies checked, unresolved V genes explain less than half of this, and the remainder is unexplained. For V, J and clone size, that table is used; D and trimming come from the DNA. This sample lists roughly 130,000 clones; about 79% were detected once. The top ten constitute roughly 3% of the sample.

Here V drops 6 bases and J drops 8 bases, and the junction holds 5 bases not matched to any gene. CDR1 DFQATT and CDR2 SNEGSKA were looked up in the germline V gene (reference sequence). The CDR3 has 11 amino acids, counting the end cysteine and phenylalanine. Only the CDR3 DNA stays, 33 bases, in frame from base 1. The sample taken for sequencing was peripheral blood. The clonotype originates from a woman over 75 with acute or convalescent COVID-19. Rearrangement joined TRBV20-1 to TRBJ1-1, with 8 central nucleotides matching TRBD1. The sequenced DNA is TGCAGTGCCACCGGACAGGGCGAAGCTTTCTTT. It encodes CSATGQGEAFF.